The 28 T cell receptor beta chains below come from one sample, sequenced in a study of T cell responses to AZD1222 COVID-19 vaccine. The repertoire was sequenced with immunoSEQ multiplex PCR; TCRdb's copy has only in-frame clones and lacks some. The profile covers fewer than 150,000 clones, with 88% appearing a single time and more than 5.5% taken by the ten largest. The sequencing used peripheral blood, collected 28 days after the second AZD1222 dose. Receptors were obtained from an adult who received the AZD1222 COVID-19 vaccine.

The chain links TRBV6-5 to TRBJ2-3; D might be TRBD2 (6 bases). V was pared by 0 bases and J by 0 bases, with 7 bases between. CDR1 and CDR2 from the germline V gene are MNHEY and SVGAGI. The length of the CDR3 is 15 residues. CDR3 DNA: TGTGCCAGCAGTTACTCGGCGGGGAGCACAGATACGCAGTATTTT. Translation: CASSYSAGSTDTQYF.

This clone was observed a few times. The chain joins TRBV6-1 to TRBJ2-1; the match to TRBD2 covers 9 bases. V trimming: 1 base; J trimming: 7 bases; junction bases outside the gene matches: 5. The CDR3 has 15 amino acids. Germline lookup yields CDR1 MNHNS and CDR2 SASEGT. The CDR3 reads CASSEETSGVNEQFF. The CDR3 nucleotides read TGTGCCAGCAGTGAAGAGACTAGCGGTGTTAATGAGCAGTTCTTC.

The chain carries TRBV27 and TRBJ1-1; 9 bases are a match to TRBD1. V gave up 10 bases and J gave up 1 base; unmatched junction bases: 13. Germline assignment: CDR1 MNHEY and CDR2 SMNVEV (reference sequence). The CDR3 spans 16 residues. The CDR3 sequence is CATQSDRGIGNTEAFF. The CDR3 DNA sequence: TGTGCCACACAGTCGGACAGGGGAATAGGGAACACTGAAGCTTTCTTT.

This chain uses TRBV27 with TRBJ1-2; unclear D gene. Germline V gene data show CDR1 as MNHEY and CDR2 as SMNVEV (reference sequence). This CDR3 region has 14 residues. V lost 5 bases, J lost 1 base, and 11 bases lay in between. CDR3 DNA sequence: TGTGCCAGCAGTCCCGCCTCGGTTAACTATGGCTACACCTTC. Translated: CASSPASVNYGYTF.

This clone was found once. The chain recombines TRBV5-1 with TRBJ2-1; 8 nucleotides agree with TRBD2. This CDR3 has 15 amino acids. Germline CDR1 reads SGHRS; CDR2 reads YFSETQ. V lost 5 bases and J lost 0; bases outside the gene matches: 4. The CDR3 sequence is CASRLAGSSYNEQFF. CDR3 bases: TGCGCCAGCAGATTAGCGGGGAGCTCCTACAATGAGCAGTTCTTC.

This clone was counted once. The chain combines TRBV7-8 with TRBJ2-3, with a weak D call TRBD2 (6 bases). Trimming shortened V by 5 bases and J by 0 bases, and 12 bases separated the two germline ends. CDR3 length equals 15 residues. In germline, CDR1 is SGHVS, CDR2 FQNEAQ. This CDR3 reads CASSPLASSTDTQYF. Written as DNA, the CDR3 is TGTGCCAGCAGCCCCCTAGCGAGTAGCACAGATACGCAGTATTTT.

The chain is built from TRBV5-5 and TRBJ2-1, with 11 bases fitting TRBD2. CDR3 size: 15 residues. V lost 0 bases, J lost 8 bases, and 4 bases stayed unmatched. Germline values: CDR1 SGHKS, CDR2 YYEKEE (reference sequence). The CDR3 DNA sequence: TGTGCCAGCAGCTTGGGGGGACTAGCGGTGGATGAGCAGTTCTTC. This codes for CASSLGGLAVDEQFF.

The chain joins TRBV28 to TRBJ1-5, with D possibly matching TRBD1 (6 bases). There are 14 residues in the CDR3. CDR1 MDHEN and CDR2 SYDVKM come from the germline V gene. Trimming took off 3 bases at V and 3 bases at J, with 9 bases between the two ends. CDR3 DNA sequence: TGTGCCAGCAGTTTCGGACAGAACAATCAGCCCCAGCATTTT. Residues: CASSFGQNNQPQHF.

This clone was recorded once. The same CDR3 arises from other DNA sequences in this sample as well. The chain recombines TRBV3-1 (or the pseudogene TRBV3-2) with TRBJ1-6, with 7 bases that match TRBD1. Trimming cost V 4 bases and J 4 bases; bases outside gene matches: 1. This CDR3 has 14 amino acids. In germline, CDR1 is LGHDT, CDR2 YNNKEL (reference sequence). The CDR3 nucleotides are TGTGCCAGCAGCCCGGGACAGTATAATTCACCCCTCCACTTT. Translation: CASSPGQYNSPLHF.

This chain connects TRBV19 to TRBJ2-3; 11 nucleotides match TRBD2. V shed 5 bases, J shed 6 bases, and the junction held 13 bases outside the gene matches. The length of the CDR3 is 17 residues. CDR1 and CDR2 from the germline V gene are LNHDA and SQIVND (reference sequence). The DNA for the CDR3 is TGTGCCAGTAGTTCCAAACCGCTAGCGGGGGGTGCGGATACGCAGTATTTT. Translating gives CASSSKPLAGGADTQYF.

This chain connects TRBV7-9 to TRBJ1-5, with 7 bases aligning to TRBD1. The length of the CDR3 is 16 residues. Trimming removed 6 bases from V and 6 bases from J; junction bases left unmatched: 14. CDR1 and CDR2 (germline): SEHNR, FQNEAQ (reference sequence). CDR3 nucleotide sequence: TGTGCCAGCAGTTCCTGGGCGGCAGGGGGTGGTCAGCCCCAGCATTTT. It specifies CASSSWAAGGGQPQHF.

The chain couples TRBV7-6 to TRBJ1-4; the match to TRBD1 covers 7 bases. The germline CDR1 and CDR2 sequences are SGHVS and FNYEAQ. This CDR3 has 18 amino acids. The J segment lost 5 bases and the V segment lost 3 bases, leaving 15 bases of the junction unmatched. CDR3 loop: CASSLERIKGARNEKLFF. In nucleotides, the CDR3 is TGTGCCAGCAGCTTGGAGAGGATAAAGGGGGCTAGAAATGAAAAACTGTTTTTT. Full variable domain (remainder filled in from reference TRBV7-6 and TRBJ1-4): GAGVSQSPRYKVTKRGQDVALRCDPISGHVSLYWYRQALGQGPEFLTYFNYEAQQDKSGLPNDRFSAERPEGSISTLTIQRTEQRDSAMYRCASSLERIKGARNEKLFFGSGTQLSVL.

The genes are TRBV28 and TRBJ2-7; 10 bases are shared with TRBD1. This CDR3 comprises 14 residues. With V trimmed by 2 bases and J by 3 bases, 1 base remained unmatched. Germline CDR1 and CDR2: MDHEN and SYDVKM. The CDR3 reads CASSLGTGVYEQYF. CDR3 bases: TGTGCCAGCAGTTTAGGGACAGGGGTCTACGAGCAGTACTTC.

This chain uses TRBV30 with TRBJ1-4; no clear D. Trimming took 5 bases from V and 3 from J, leaving 10 bases between them. The CDR3 is made up of 13 amino acids. The germline V gene encodes CDR1 GTSNPN and CDR2 SVGIG (reference sequence). The CDR3 DNA sequence: TGTGCCTGGGAGGCGGGCCCTAATGAAAAACTGTTTTTT. Translating it yields CAWEAGPNEKLFF.

In nucleotides, the CDR3 is TGCAGTGCTAGAGATGAGGCGGAACTGTTTTTT. This codes for CSARDEAELFF. V gene TRBV20-1 combines with J gene TRBJ1-4; D is unresolved. V dropped 0 bases and J dropped 12 bases, with 8 bases sitting between them. Germline V gives CDR1 DFQATT, CDR2 SNEGSKA (reference sequence). The CDR3 totals 11 residues.

A word on this clone: Other DNA sequences of this sample code for an identical CDR3. V is TRBV7-2 and J is TRBJ1-4, with D uncertain. The CDR3 extends over 13 amino acids. The germline V and J ends were trimmed by 5 bases and 3 bases, with 7 bases remaining between them. Germline V gene lookup returns CDR1 SGHTA and CDR2 FQGNSA. In DNA form, the CDR3 reads TGTGCCAGCAGCCTGGGCCCTAATGAAAAACTGTTTTTT. The encoded protein is CASSLGPNEKLFF.

The chain recombines TRBV7-9 with TRBJ1-1; unclear D gene. The germline V gene encodes CDR1 SEHNR and CDR2 FQNEAQ (reference sequence). Trimming took 3 bases from V and 4 from J, leaving 12 bases between them. The CDR3 runs 14 residues. The CDR3 region is CASSLVEEPTEAFF. CDR3 in DNA: TGTGCCAGCAGCTTGGTCGAGGAACCCACTGAAGCTTTCTTT.

The chain links TRBV27 to TRBJ1-5; perhaps TRBD1 as D (5 bases). The germline V gene encodes CDR1 MNHEY and CDR2 SMNVEV (reference sequence). This CDR3 spans 15 amino acids. Trimming took 1 base from V and 3 from J, leaving 10 bases between them. This CDR3 is CASSLWGTANQPQHF. The DNA for the CDR3 is TGTGCCAGCAGTTTATGGGGGACGGCCAATCAGCCCCAGCATTTT.

This chain links TRBV7-9 with TRBJ1-2, with D uncertain. V shed 1 base and J shed 5 bases, with 8 bases lying between them. CDR1 is SEHNR, CDR2 FQNEAQ, per germline (reference sequence). This CDR3 comprises 13 residues. The CDR3 bases are TGTGCCAGCAGCTTAGGCGACACTTATGGCTACACCTTC. Protein product: CASSLGDTYGYTF. Drawing the rest from reference TRBV7-9 and TRBJ1-2, the complete variable domain is DTGVSQNPRHKITKRGQNVTFRCDPISEHNRLYWYRQTLGQGPEFLTYFQNEAQLEKSRLLSDRFSAERPKGSFSTLEIQRTEQGDSAMYLCASSLGDTYGYTFGSGTRLTVV.

The chain employs TRBV6-5 and TRBJ1-2; TRBD1 matches 8 bases. CDR1 is MNHEY, CDR2 SVGAGI, per germline. J was trimmed by 7 bases and V by 3 bases; bases with no gene match: 7. This CDR3 has 14 amino acids. The CDR3 loop is CASSYLTGEAGYTF. The CDR3 nucleotides read TGTGCCAGCAGTTATCTGACAGGGGAGGCTGGCTACACCTTC.

The V call is TRBV6-5, the J call TRBJ2-3, with D perhaps given as TRBD1 or TRBD2 (5 bases each). Germline lookup yields CDR1 MNHEY and CDR2 SVGAGI. Trimming took off 8 bases at V and 0 bases at J, with 9 bases between the two ends. The CDR3 extends over 13 amino acids. CDR3 bases: TGTGCCAGCCCGGGACGGAGCACAGATACGCAGTATTTT. As protein: CASPGRSTDTQYF.

The chain recombines TRBV28 with TRBJ1-3; TRBD1 agrees at 8 bases. This CDR3 has 15 residues. After removal of 4 bases from V and 2 bases from J, the junction contained 4 bases not matched to a gene. Germline V gives CDR1 MDHEN, CDR2 SYDVKM. As DNA, the CDR3 is TGTGCCAGCAGTTCCCCGACAGGGGCTGGAAACACCATATATTTT. It yields the protein CASSSPTGAGNTIYF. The full variable domain, with the rest looked up from reference TRBV28 and TRBJ1-3, is DVKVTQSSRYLVKRTGEKVFLECVQDMDHENMFWYRQDPGLGLRLIYFSYDVKMKEKGDIPEGYSVSREKKERFSLILESASTNQTSMYLCASSSPTGAGNTIYFGEGSWLTVV.

The gene calls are TRBV30 and TRBJ2-7; 11 bases are a match to TRBD2. In germline, CDR1 is GTSNPN, CDR2 SVGIG (reference sequence). The ends lost 5 bases at V and 3 bases at J; junction bases unmatched: 0. The CDR3 contains 12 residues. CDR3 in DNA: TGTGCCTGGGGACTAGCGGGCTACGAGCAGTACTTC. Its protein is CAWGLAGYEQYF.

The chain carries TRBV6-6 and TRBJ1-4; tentative D call: TRBD1 (5 bases). V was trimmed by 5 bases and J by 8 bases, leaving 24 bases between them. Per the germline V gene, CDR1 is MNHNY and CDR2 is SVGAGI (reference sequence). The CDR3 spans 17 residues. CDR3 protein: CASSPTRGAGRGEKLFF. DNA of the CDR3: TGTGCCAGCAGTCCCACACGGGGCGCAGGGCGTGGAGAAAAACTGTTTTTT.

This clone appeared once. The chain joins TRBV7-8 to TRBJ2-7, with 8 bases that match TRBD1. CDR1 is SGHVS and CDR2 is FQNEAQ in the germline V gene. With 6 bases clipped from V and 6 bases from J, the junction kept 13 bases outside the gene matches. The CDR3 runs 15 residues. This CDR3 is CASSPLGQGLSEQYF. The CDR3 region has the DNA TGTGCCAGCAGTCCGCTTGGACAGGGTCTTTCCGAGCAGTACTTC.

The CDR3 DNA follows: TGTGCCAGCAGCTCTTCCTATGGAACCGGGGAGCTGTTTTTT. Protein: CASSSSYGTGELFF. The chain combines TRBV11-3 with TRBJ2-2; D gene unclear. Germline V gives CDR1 SGHNT, CDR2 YENEEA. This CDR3 contains 14 residues. V shed 4 bases and J shed 5 bases, with 11 bases lying between them.

The chain is built from TRBV5-4 and TRBJ1-6; tentatively, D is TRBD1 (5 bases). The germline gives CDR1 SGHNT, CDR2 YYREEE (reference sequence). This CDR3 spans 16 amino acids. The V gene lost 3 bases and the J gene lost 0 bases, with 10 bases spanning the gap. CDR3 loop: CASSWGGSSYNSPLHF. The DNA of the CDR3 is TGTGCCAGCAGCTGGGGGGGGAGCTCCTATAATTCACCCCTCCACTTT.

This chain uses TRBV7-2 with TRBJ2-1; D gene ambiguous. CDR1 is SGHTA and CDR2 is FQGNSA in the germline V gene. The CDR3 contains 15 residues. Trimming pared 5 bases from V and 3 bases from J, leaving 14 bases between. The CDR3 spells CASSPPRSNYNEQFF. DNA for the CDR3: TGTGCCAGCAGCCCGCCCCGGTCCAACTACAATGAGCAGTTCTTC.